Shown below are 27 T cell receptor beta chains from a single sample sequenced in a study of Graves' ophthalmopathy and Graves' hyperthyroidism. RNA transcripts were the template, and TCR beta CDR3 regions were amplified from them. The first-round RT-PCR employed HTBI primers together with the Qiagen OneStep RT-PCR kit. A multiplex PCR was then performed as the second round. TCRdb used MiXCR to reprocess the multiplex PCR reads, holding one entry per CDR3 protein. The repertoire consists of 350,000 to 400,000 distinct CDR3 sequences, with around 20% occurring once and the leading ten covering 1.6%. Sequencing was carried out using peripheral blood. These receptors originate from a woman between 18 and 29 years old with Graves' ophthalmopathy.

This clonotype was counted ten times or more. The chain links TRBV19 to TRBJ1-2; possible D gene TRBD1, 5 bases. This CDR3 is built from 14 residues. V shed 3 bases and J shed 3 bases, with 11 bases lying between them. Germline CDR1 reads LNHDA; CDR2 reads SQIVND (reference sequence). The CDR3 sequence: CASSIPPGHYGYTF. In DNA form, the CDR3 reads TGTGCCAGTAGTATTCCTCCAGGGCACTATGGCTACACCTTC.

This clonotype was observed many times. The rearrangement joins TRBV12-3 or TRBV12-4 to TRBJ1-2; weak D call: TRBD1 (6 bases). V gave up 5 bases and J gave up 4 bases, with 14 bases separating them. CDR3 length: 14 residues. The CDR3 protein is CASSPQGFFYGYTF. CDR3 coding DNA: TGTGCCAGCAGTCCACAGGGCTTCTTCTATGGCTACACCTTC.

This clonotype was observed many times. The V and J genes are TRBV30 and TRBJ1-2, with D possibly TRBD1 on 6 matching bases. Germline values: CDR1 GTSNPN, CDR2 SVGIG (reference sequence). The CDR3 runs 14 residues. Trimming took off 2 bases at V and 4 bases at J, with 14 bases between the two ends. CDR3 DNA sequence: TGTGCCTGGAGTCGAAATACAGGGTCCTATGGCTACACCTTC. Residues: CAWSRNTGSYGYTF.

This clonotype has a count of ten or more. This chain links TRBV6-5 with TRBJ2-2; 10 bases are shared with TRBD1. V lost 2 bases, J lost 5 bases, and 2 bases stayed unmatched. The V gene's germline CDR1 is MNHEY and CDR2 SVGAGI. This CDR3 is 15 amino acids long. This CDR3 reads CASSYGTGATGELFF. The CDR3 bases are TGTGCCAGCAGTTACGGGACAGGGGCAACCGGGGAGCTGTTTTTT.

This clonotype was detected ten times or more. The chain links TRBV28 to TRBJ1-5; D gene uncertain. Germline V gene lookup returns CDR1 MDHEN and CDR2 SYDVKM. The CDR3 loop spans 15 amino acids. V was clipped by 3 bases and J by 1 base, with 10 bases between them. CDR3 residues: CASSFSDGSNQPQHF. The CDR3, as DNA: TGTGCCAGCAGTTTCTCTGACGGGAGCAATCAGCCCCAGCATTTT.

This clonotype was observed at least ten times. The chain uses TRBV12-3 or TRBV12-4 and TRBJ2-7; 12 nucleotides line up with TRBD2. CDR3 size: 15 residues. V dropped 5 bases and J dropped 1; count of bases not matched to a gene: 3. In nucleotides, the CDR3 is TGTGCCAGCAGTCCGACTAGCGGGGGATCCTACGAGCAGTACTTC. Its translation is CASSPTSGGSYEQYF.

The chain recombines TRBV18 with TRBJ1-5; D remains ambiguous. This CDR3 is 16 amino acids long. V dropped 3 bases and J dropped 0 bases, with 12 bases sitting between them. Germline V gives CDR1 KGHSH, CDR2 LQKENI. CDR3 DNA: TGTGCCAGCTCACCCCAAGCAGGTTATAGCAATCAGCCCCAGCATTTT. Its protein product is CASSPQAGYSNQPQHF.

This clonotype was counted ten times or more. The germline gene is not matched at one end of the junction; a read error may be the cause. V and J are TRBV14 and TRBJ2-4, with unresolved D. Germline V CDR1 and CDR2: SGHDN, FVKESK. The CDR3 has 12 residues. CDR3 amino acids: CASSQDQRHPSF. The DNA for the CDR3 is TGTGCCAGCAGCCAAGATCAGAGACATCCCTCCTTC.

The J gene is TRBJ2-3, the V gene TRBV4-3; TRBD2 matches at 7 bases. J lost 2 bases, V lost 0 bases, and 5 bases had no gene match. Germline CDR1 reads LGHNA; CDR2 reads YSLEER. The CDR3 loop spans 16 amino acids. The CDR3 nucleotides read TGCGCCAGCAGCCAAGATGGGGGGGGAGCCACAGATACGCAGTATTTT. Its translation is CASSQDGGGATDTQYF.

At least ten counts were recorded for this clonotype. V usage is TRBV4-3 and J usage is TRBJ2-7; TRBD2 matches 9 bases. This CDR3 contains 17 residues. V was pared by 0 bases and J by 0 bases, with 6 bases of the junction left unmatched. The germline V gene encodes CDR1 LGHNA and CDR2 YSLEER. CDR3 amino acids: CASSQDHQAGGSYEQYF. CDR3 in DNA: TGCGCCAGCAGCCAAGATCACCAAGCGGGAGGCTCCTACGAGCAGTACTTC.

The V gene is TRBV6-1, the J gene TRBJ1-1; TRBD1 agrees at 7 bases. The CDR3 sequence is 14 residues long. The junction had 14 bases not matched to a gene; V was cut back by 6 bases and J by 10 bases. Germline CDR1 is MNHNS and CDR2 is SASEGT. In DNA form, the CDR3 reads TGTGCCAGCAGGGAGACAGGGTCCGGATTGCGAGCTTTCTTT. The encoded protein is CASRETGSGLRAFF.

This clonotype was seen many times. V usage is TRBV6-1 and J usage is TRBJ2-7; 8 bases match TRBD2. This CDR3 has 15 amino acids. Trimming took 3 bases from V and 1 from J; bases not matched to a gene: 5. Germline CDR1 and CDR2: MNHNS and SASEGT. This CDR3 reads CASSDRAGGSYEQYF. The CDR3 DNA is TGTGCCAGCAGTGATAGGGCGGGGGGATCCTACGAGCAGTACTTC.

This clonotype occurred many times. This chain uses TRBV20-1 with TRBJ1-5, with 8 bases lining up with TRBD1. The V and J ends lost 5 bases and 7 bases, in that order; junction bases with no gene match: 13. Germline values: CDR1 DFQATT, CDR2 SNEGSKA (reference sequence). The CDR3 is 15 amino acids. The CDR3 region has the DNA TGCAGTGCTTCAAGGTCGACAGGGGATGTACAGCCCCAGCATTTT. Its protein product is CSASRSTGDVQPQHF.

This clonotype was seen repeatedly, ten times or more. CDR3 DNA: TGCAGTGCTAGAAAGGGCGACACTGAAGCTTTCTTT. It translates to CSARKGDTEAFF. The V and J genes are TRBV20-1 and TRBJ1-1; D unclear. Germline CDR1 reads DFQATT; CDR2 reads SNEGSKA (reference sequence). This CDR3 is 12 amino acids long. Between the trimmed V and J ends, which lost 2 bases and 3 bases, there was a span of 7 bases.

In its sample, this clonotype was seen many times. A much larger clone lies one base from this, so it may be a read error. This chain uses TRBV6-1 with TRBJ1-5; 9 bases align to TRBD1. This CDR3 spans 16 amino acids. Germline CDR1 is MNHNS and CDR2 is SASEGT. J gave up 3 bases and V 4 bases, and 7 bases lay outside the gene matches. CDR3 DNA: TGTGCCAGCAGTGCCGGGACAGGGTTTATCAATCAGCCCCAGCATTTT. Encoded protein: CASSAGTGFINQPQHF.

This clonotype has a count of ten or more. The V and J genes are TRBV5-1 and TRBJ1-2; TRBD1 matches at 8 bases. V gave up 4 bases and J gave up 4 bases; unmatched junction bases: 9. The CDR3 has 15 residues. The germline gives CDR1 SGHRS, CDR2 YFSETQ. The CDR3 coding sequence is TGCGCCAGCAGCGTTACTGGGGACAGGTTCTATGGCTACACCTTC. It yields the protein CASSVTGDRFYGYTF. The full variable domain, with the rest looked up from reference TRBV5-1 and TRBJ1-2, is KAGVTQTPRYLIKTRGQQVTLSCSPISGHRSVSWYQQTPGQGLQFLFEYFSETQRNKGNFPGRFSGRQFSNSRSEMNVSTLELGDSALYLCASSVTGDRFYGYTFGSGTRLTVV.

This clonotype was observed at least ten times. This CDR3 is CASSLARRNQPQHF. CDR3 sequence (DNA): TGTGCCAGCAGTTTAGCGCGCAGAAATCAGCCCCAGCATTTT. This chain uses TRBV12-3 or TRBV12-4 with TRBJ1-5; D not resolved. The CDR3 has 14 amino acids. V was trimmed by 0 bases and J by 4 bases, leaving 7 bases between them.

This clonotype was seen ten or more times. The chain joins TRBV7-3 to TRBJ2-7, with D possibly being TRBD1 (7 bases). With 6 bases removed from V and 6 bases from J, the gap between germline ends came to 15 bases. Germline CDR1 is SGHTA and CDR2 is FQGTGA. The CDR3 loop spans 13 amino acids. The CDR3 protein is CASSPRQGGEQYF. As DNA, the CDR3 is TGTGCCAGCAGTCCTCGACAGGGAGGCGAGCAGTACTTC.

This sequence joins TRBV6-2 or TRBV6-3 and TRBJ2-5; 9 nucleotides match TRBD1. With 0 bases clipped from V and 7 bases from J, the junction kept 3 bases outside the gene matches. The CDR3 length is 14 residues. Germline V gene data show CDR1 as MNHEY and CDR2 as SVGEGT. CDR3 sequence (DNA): TGTGCCAGCAGTTACTCTGGACAGGGGAGGACCCAGTACTTC. Translating gives CASSYSGQGRTQYF.

This clonotype was detected many times. The chain uses TRBV12-3 or TRBV12-4 and TRBJ2-7; 12 bases fit TRBD2. With 6 bases clipped from V and 3 bases from J, the junction kept 6 bases outside the gene matches. The CDR3 runs 15 residues. CDR3 amino acids: CASSQRLAGDYEQYF. The CDR3 DNA reads TGTGCCAGCAGCCAACGACTAGCGGGAGACTACGAGCAGTACTTC.

The rearrangement links TRBV28 to TRBJ2-7, with D perhaps TRBD1 (5 bases). Germline loops: CDR1 MDHEN, CDR2 SYDVKM. This CDR3 spans 16 amino acids. V lost 4 bases to trimming and J lost 2 bases, with 18 bases between them. CDR3 nucleotides: TGTGCCAGCAGTTCCGTCCCCGACAGAACAGCCTACGAGCAGTACTTC. It encodes CASSSVPDRTAYEQYF.

This clonotype was picked up many times. The V gene is TRBV6-2 or TRBV6-3, the J gene TRBJ2-7; 8 nucleotides match TRBD2. Per germline, CDR1 MNHEY and CDR2 SVGEGT. This CDR3 region has 14 residues. J lost 2 bases, V lost 7 bases, and 7 bases had no gene match. The CDR3 spells CASNLSGKPYEQYF. CDR3 sequence (DNA): TGTGCCAGCAACCTTAGCGGGAAGCCCTACGAGCAGTACTTC.

This clonotype showed up many times. A much more abundant neighbour one base away suggests this may be a read error. The chain couples TRBV12-3 or TRBV12-4 to TRBJ1-2, with 8 bases identical to TRBD1. CDR3 size: 15 residues. CDR3 protein: CASSETGGDLSGYAF. DNA of the CDR3: TGTGCCAGCAGCGAAACAGGGGGGGATCTGAGTGGCTACGCCTTC.

The sample holds many counts of this clonotype. The chain uses TRBV7-8 and TRBJ2-7; D is undetermined. In germline, CDR1 is SGHVS, CDR2 FQNEAQ. The CDR3 extends over 14 amino acids. The V and J ends lost 7 bases and 2 bases respectively, with 15 bases between them. CDR3 in amino acids: CASTSNWATYEQYF. CDR3 DNA: TGTGCCAGCACCTCGAACTGGGCGACCTACGAGCAGTACTTC.

CDR3 residues: CASSQGGPEAFF. CDR3 nucleotide sequence: TGTGCCAGCAGCCAAGGAGGGCCTGAAGCTTTCTTT. The chain has TRBV16 and TRBJ1-1; D ambiguous. The length of the CDR3 is 12 residues. Germline CDR1 reads KGHSY; CDR2 reads FQNENV. The V and J ends lost 2 bases and 6 bases respectively, with 7 bases between them. Combining the CDR3 with reference TRBV16 and TRBJ1-1 gives the whole variable domain GEEVAQTPKHLVRGEGQKAKLYCAPIKGHSYVFWYQQVLKNEFKFLISFQNENVFDETGMPKERFSAKCLPNSPCSLEIQATKLEDSAVYFCASSQGGPEAFFGQGTRLTVV.

Many counts were recorded for this clonotype. V is TRBV27 and J is TRBJ1-6; TRBD1 aligns across 7 bases. Germline CDR1 MNHEY, CDR2 SMNVEV (reference sequence). This CDR3 is built from 16 residues. The V segment lost 6 bases and the J segment 1 base; nucleotides outside the gene matches: 6. CDR3 loop: CASRIDRVSYNSPLHF. The CDR3 DNA is TGTGCCAGCAGGATTGACAGGGTGTCCTATAATTCACCCCTCCACTTT.

The V gene is TRBV7-3, the J gene TRBJ2-7; tentatively, D is TRBD1 or TRBD2 (5 bases each). Germline lookup yields CDR1 SGHTA and CDR2 FQGTGA. V lost 1 base and J lost 3, with 13 bases in between. This CDR3 has 15 amino acids. The DNA for the CDR3 is TGTGCCAGCAGCTTAAGGGGGACGGAGAACTACGAGCAGTACTTC. Its protein is CASSLRGTENYEQYF.